This TCR beta chain was sequenced during a study of blood T cell repertoires in COVID-19. In the study overall: PBMCs, B-cell-depleted T cells, or T cells provided the cDNA or gDNA that made up the material.

In the authors' workflow: How many nucleated cells were present was estimated from reference gene primer amplification. This table comes from immunoSEQ multiplex PCR, and its TCRdb copy is limited to in-frame clones, with some not included. V and J calls and clone size follow that table, whereas D and trimming were derived from the DNA. The sample comprises over 350,000 clones, more than 75% of which are singletons, and 1.2% rests with the top ten. Participants' own reports of clinical history determined their cohort assignment. J was trimmed by 11 bases and V by 3 bases; bases with no gene match: 15. The CDR3 is 15 amino acids. Germline V CDR1 and CDR2: SGDLS, YYNGEE.

Material: PBMCs or T cells enriched from blood (not recorded which). This clonotype was sampled from a woman aged 18-30 years who had recovered from COVID-19. This rearrangement joins TRBV9 to TRBJ1-1; TRBD1 matches at 8 bases. Here the CDR3 DNA reads TGTGCCAGCAGCGCCGGGGGAGCAGGGGGCAAGTGGGCTTTCTTT. It yields the protein CASSAGGAGGKWAFF.